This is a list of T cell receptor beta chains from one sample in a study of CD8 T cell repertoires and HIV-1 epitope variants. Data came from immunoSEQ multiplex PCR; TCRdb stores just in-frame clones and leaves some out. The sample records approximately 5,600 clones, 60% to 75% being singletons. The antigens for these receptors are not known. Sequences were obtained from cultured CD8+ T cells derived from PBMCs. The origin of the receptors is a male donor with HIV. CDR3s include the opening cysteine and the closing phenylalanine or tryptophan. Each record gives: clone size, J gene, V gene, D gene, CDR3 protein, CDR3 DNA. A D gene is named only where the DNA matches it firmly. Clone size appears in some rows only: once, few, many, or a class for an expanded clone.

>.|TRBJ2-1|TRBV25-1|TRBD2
CASSDPSGLALYNEQFF
TGTGCCAGCAGTGACCCCTCCGGACTAGCGCTCTACAATGAGCAGTTCTTC
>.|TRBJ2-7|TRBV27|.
CASTPGGDSNYEQYF
TGTGCCAGCACTCCTGGGGGGGACAGCAACTACGAGCAGTACTTC
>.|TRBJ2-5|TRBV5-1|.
CASADEGVTGETQYF
TGCGCCAGCGCTGACGAAGGTGTAACCGGAGAGACCCAGTACTTC
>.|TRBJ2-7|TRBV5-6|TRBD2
CASSVPRLAGGYEQYF
TGTGCCAGCAGCGTGCCTAGACTAGCGGGAGGCTACGAGCAGTACTTC
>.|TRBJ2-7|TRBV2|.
CASSLGGDTYEQYF
TGTGCCAGCAGCTTAGGGGGGGATACTTACGAGCAGTACTTC
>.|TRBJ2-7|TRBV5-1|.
CASSLDTRYYEQYF
TGCGCCAGCAGCTTGGACACCCGGTACTACGAGCAGTACTTC
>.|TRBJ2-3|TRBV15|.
CATSRVGPDTQYF
TGTGCCACCAGCAGAGTCGGCCCAGATACGCAGTATTTT
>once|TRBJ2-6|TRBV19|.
CASTITSGANVLTF
TGTGCCAGTACAATCACCTCTGGGGCCAACGTCCTGACTTTC
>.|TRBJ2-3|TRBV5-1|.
CASSFDSPSTDTQYF
TGCGCCAGCAGCTTCGACTCTCCTAGCACAGATACGCAGTATTTT
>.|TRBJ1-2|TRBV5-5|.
CASSSGDLSGYTF
TGTGCCAGCAGCTCAGGGGATCTCTCTGGCTACACCTTC
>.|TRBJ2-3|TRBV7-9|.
CASSPAGSSRTDTQYF
TGTGCCAGCAGCCCCGCAGGGTCCTCACGCACAGATACGCAGTATTTT
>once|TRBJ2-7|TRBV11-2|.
CASSGWSNPYEQYF
TGTGCCAGCAGCGGTTGGAGTAATCCCTACGAGCAGTACTTC
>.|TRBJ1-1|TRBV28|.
CASHLRGAAFLNTEAFF
TGTGCCAGTCATTTACGGGGGGCAGCCTTTTTGAACACTGAAGCTTTCTTT
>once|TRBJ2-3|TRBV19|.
CASTLDGSTDTQYF
TGTGCCAGTACCCTGGACGGTAGCACAGATACGCAGTATTTT
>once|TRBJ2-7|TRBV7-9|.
CASRRLHEQYF
TGTGCCAGCAGAAGGTTGCACGAGCAGTACTTC
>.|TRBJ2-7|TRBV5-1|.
CASSLGYEQYF
TGCGCCAGCAGCTTGGGGTACGAGCAGTACTTC
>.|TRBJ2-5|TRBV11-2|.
CASSLEETQYF
TGTGCCAGCAGCTTAGAGGAGACCCAGTACTTC
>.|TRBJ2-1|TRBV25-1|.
CASSESGNEQFF
TGTGCCAGCAGTGAATCTGGCAATGAGCAGTTCTTC
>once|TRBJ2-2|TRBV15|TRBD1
CATWSGTGGAGGELFF
TGTGCCACCTGGTCCGGGACAGGGGGCGCGGGCGGGGAGCTGTTTTTT
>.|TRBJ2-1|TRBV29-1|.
CSIWDRQPSGLYNEQFF
TGCAGCATTTGGGACCGACAACCTTCGGGTTTATACAATGAGCAGTTCTTC
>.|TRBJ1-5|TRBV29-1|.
CSVATGSNQPQHF
TGCAGCGTTGCGACGGGGAGCAATCAGCCCCAGCATTTT
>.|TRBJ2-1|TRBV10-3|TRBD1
CAISPTPGQGYNEQFF
TGTGCCATCAGTCCGACCCCGGGACAGGGGTACAATGAGCAGTTCTTC
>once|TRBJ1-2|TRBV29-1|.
CSTTQGSYGYTF
TGCAGCACGACTCAGGGGAGCTATGGCTACACCTTC
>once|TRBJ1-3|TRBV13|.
CASSSGAGNTIYF
TGTGCCAGCAGCTCGGGGGCTGGAAACACCATATATTTT
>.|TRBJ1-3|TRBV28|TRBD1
CASSLLLAGTDSGNTIYF
TGTGCCAGCAGTTTATTACTCGCCGGGACAGACTCTGGAAACACCATATATTTT
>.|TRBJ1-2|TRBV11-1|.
CASSPVEGGDYRGYTF
TGTGCCAGCAGCCCTGTCGAGGGGGGGGACTATCGTGGCTACACCTTC
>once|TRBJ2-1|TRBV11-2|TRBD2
CASSPRSSSGGEQFF
TGTGCCAGCAGCCCCCGCTCCTCTAGCGGGGGGGAGCAGTTCTTC
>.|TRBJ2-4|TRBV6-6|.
CASSSPDRAKNIQYF
TGTGCCAGCAGTTCCCCCGATAGGGCCAAAAACATTCAGTACTTC
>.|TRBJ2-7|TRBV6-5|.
CASSYGGSLGEQYF
TGTGCCAGCAGTTACGGTGGCAGCTTGGGCGAGCAGTACTTC
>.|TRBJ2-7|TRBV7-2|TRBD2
CASSFGTSGYEQYF
TGTGCCAGCAGCTTTGGGACTAGCGGCTACGAGCAGTACTTC